A selection of T cell receptor beta chains follows, all from one sample in a study of response to subunit inactivated influenza vaccine. TCRdb called the RT-PCR reads again in MiXCR, with one record for every CDR3 protein. The repertoire holds about 240,000 distinct CDR3 sequences, with roughly an eighth as singletons. The sample here was non-naive T cells sorted from PBMCs, taken approximately 15 days before vaccination. The receptors stem from a man over 45 who received an inactivated influenza vaccine. Each CDR3 is given with its conserved first and last residue. The D gene is left open where the match is weak. Not every row has a clone size; where given, it reads once, few, many or a size class.

CASSRQDAGQFF,TGTGCCAGCAGTCGGCAGGATGCCGGGCAGTTCTTC,TRBJ2-1,-,TRBV6-5,-
CASSLKGQGYNSPLHF,TGTGCCAGCAGCCTAAAGGGACAGGGATATAATTCACCCCTCCACTTT,TRBJ1-6,TRBD1,TRBV7-2,-
CAISDSGSQTDTQYF,TGTGCCATCAGTGACAGCGGGAGTCAAACAGATACGCAGTATTTT,TRBJ2-3,TRBD2,TRBV10-3,few
CASSKSGGDSYNEQFF,TGTGCCAGCAGCAAATCCGGCGGGGACTCCTACAATGAGCAGTTCTTC,TRBJ2-1,-,TRBV21-1,-
CASSLHPSETQYF,TGTGCCAGCAGCTTACACCCGTCGGAGACCCAGTACTTC,TRBJ2-5,-,TRBV7-3,-
CASGLVPPRLQSSGNTIYF,TGTGCTAGTGGTTTGGTACCCCCCAGACTACAATCCTCTGGAAACACCATATATTTT,TRBJ1-3,-,TRBV12-5,-
CASSSGTSGRGFMNEQFF,TGCGCCAGCAGCTCCGGGACTAGCGGGAGGGGGTTTATGAATGAGCAGTTCTTC,TRBJ2-1,TRBD2,TRBV5-1,many
CASSLGHGSYNEQFF,TGTGCCAGCAGCTTGGGACACGGCTCTTACAATGAGCAGTTCTTC,TRBJ2-1,-,TRBV5-6,many
CASSGTVNTGELFF,TGTGCCAGCAGTGGGACGGTGAACACCGGGGAGCTGTTTTTT,TRBJ2-2,-,TRBV6-1,many
CASSWQAISTDTQYF,TGTGCCAGTAGTTGGCAGGCCATTAGCACAGATACGCAGTATTTT,TRBJ2-3,-,TRBV19,-
CASSTGKTEAFF,TGCGCCAGCAGCACGGGGAAAACTGAAGCTTTCTTT,TRBJ1-1,-,TRBV5-1,-
CSARDLAVQGEQYF,TGCAGTGCTAGGGACCTAGCGGTTCAGGGCGAGCAGTACTTC,TRBJ2-7,TRBD2,TRBV20-1,-
CASSQNPRGSRVSTDTQYF,TGCGCCAGCAGCCAAAACCCGCGAGGGTCTCGAGTCAGCACAGATACGCAGTATTTT,TRBJ2-3,-,TRBV4-3,-
CASSQLLEQETQYF,TGTGCCAGCAGCCAATTATTAGAACAAGAGACCCAGTACTTC,TRBJ2-5,-,TRBV3-1,few
CASSRRPRSYEQYF,TGTGCCAGCAGCCGCCGCCCCCGTTCCTACGAGCAGTACTTC,TRBJ2-7,-,TRBV3-1,-
CASSTRGSNEKLFF,TGTGCCAGCAGTACCAGGGGGAGTAATGAAAAACTGTTTTTT,TRBJ1-4,TRBD1,TRBV12-3/TRBV12-4,many
CASRLIGPPSRETQYF,TGTGCCAGCAGACTCATTGGACCGCCTTCGAGGGAGACCCAGTACTTC,TRBJ2-5,-,TRBV6-2/TRBV6-3,-
CASSYSSPGGITDTQYF,TGTGCCAGCAGTTACTCCTCCCCGGGAGGGATTACTGATACGCAGTATTTT,TRBJ2-3,TRBD2,TRBV6-5,-
CASSLGQGAYEQYF,TGTGCCAGCAGTTTGGGACAGGGGGCATACGAGCAGTACTTC,TRBJ2-7,TRBD1,TRBV5-1,many
CSARDVREGSPGELFF,TGCAGTGCTAGAGATGTAAGGGAGGGGTCCCCCGGGGAGCTGTTTTTT,TRBJ2-2,TRBD2,TRBV20-1,few
CASSYSSGGGTEAFF,TGTGCCAGCAGTTACTCGTCAGGGGGCGGCACTGAAGCTTTCTTT,TRBJ1-1,TRBD1,TRBV6-2/TRBV6-3,-
CASREADNSPLHF,TGCGCCAGCAGGGAGGCGGATAATTCACCCCTCCACTTT,TRBJ1-6,-,TRBV5-1,many
CASSYRAFSNEKLFF,TGTGCCAGCAGTTACAGGGCGTTTAGTAATGAAAAACTGTTTTTT,TRBJ1-4,-,TRBV27,-
CSARGPFSNQPQHF,TGCAGTGCTAGAGGTCCCTTTAGCAATCAGCCCCAGCATTTT,TRBJ1-5,-,TRBV20-1,many
CSVGVGTGELFF,TGCAGTGTTGGGGTTGGGACCGGGGAGCTGTTTTTT,TRBJ2-2,-,TRBV20-1,many
CASSLQPSTGGRETQYF,TGTGCCAGCAGTTTACAGCCCTCGACAGGGGGCAGGGAGACCCAGTACTTC,TRBJ2-5,TRBD1,TRBV28,-
CASSSRRGANVLTF,TGTGCCAGCAGCTCTCGTCGTGGGGCCAACGTCCTGACTTTC,TRBJ2-6,-,TRBV3-1,few
CASSIGTYNGYEQYF,TGTGCCAGCAGTATAGGGACATATAACGGGTACGAGCAGTACTTC,TRBJ2-7,-,TRBV12-3/TRBV12-4,-
CASSVAALGAGDDTQYF,TGTGCCAGCAGCGTAGCAGCCCTGGGGGCGGGAGACGATACGCAGTATTTT,TRBJ2-3,-,TRBV9,many
CASTQPGVPEAFF,TGTGCCAGCACCCAACCGGGGGTCCCTGAAGCTTTCTTT,TRBJ1-1,-,TRBV6-1,few
CASSSSPNRGNSPLHF,TGCGCCAGCAGCTCGTCGCCCAACAGGGGTAATTCACCCCTCCACTTT,TRBJ1-6,TRBD1,TRBV5-1,-
CASSLEYWTYNEQFF,TGTGCCAGCAGCTTAGAATACTGGACCTACAATGAGCAGTTCTTC,TRBJ2-1,-,TRBV7-8,few